This T cell receptor (beta chain) was sequenced for a study of neoadjuvant anti-PD-1 for oral cavity cancer. About the research overall: Most patients had three to four biweekly doses of 3 mg/kg nivolumab before resection. Patients without progression got a fourth dose around day 43.

The J segment lost 1 base and the V segment lost 5 bases, leaving 5 bases of the junction unmatched. Looked up from germline, CDR1 is SEHNR and CDR2 is FQNEAQ (reference sequence). There are 17 residues in the CDR3. Regarding this clone: What it recognizes is unknown.

Notes on the study in general: With a few patients per group, TCR findings need larger cohorts.

Six replicates per PBMC sample, mostly from roughly 450 ng of genomic DNA. Assay used: immunoSEQ multiplex PCR; TCRdb lists only in-frame clones, some missing. The sample shows around 81,000 clones, under 85% of them seen only once. This TCR was sampled from a person aged 40 to 85 with oral cavity squamous cell carcinoma. The sample here was PBMCs, taken before nivolumab (anti-PD-1) treatment. This sequence joins TRBV7-9 and TRBJ2-6; 10 positions agree with TRBD1. The CDR3: CASSRGQGISGANVLTF. The DNA for the CDR3 is TGTGCCAGCAGCCGGGGACAGGGGATATCTGGGGCCAACGTCCTGACTTTC.